This T cell receptor (beta chain) originates from a study of control samples from healthy donors and cancer patients. The data were produced by immunoSEQ multiplex PCR, yet TCRdb's version contains in-frame clones alone and is incomplete. The sample gives 80,000 to 100,000 clones, roughly 92% of which show up once; 2.5% to 3.5% is in the top ten. The V end was cut by 1 base, the J end by 11 bases, with 14 bases between. The germline gives CDR1 LGHDT, CDR2 YNNKEL (reference sequence). The CDR3 has 13 residues. This TCR came from a human donor in good health. The donor label of this sample is uncertain. The gene calls are TRBV3-1 (or the pseudogene TRBV3-2) and TRBJ1-1; a weak D match, TRBD1 (6 bases). Sequencing used blood. CDR3 protein: CASSQVGDIDAFF. The CDR3 coding sequence is TGTGCCAGCAGCCAAGTTGGGGACATTGACGCTTTCTTT.